What follows are 5 T cell receptor beta chains derived from one specimen sequenced in a study of cytomegalovirus exposure and HLA in healthy donors. The PCR made use of 60 Vbeta and 13 Jbeta primers. Sequenced by immunoSEQ multiplex PCR; TCRdb stores in-frame clones only, minus some. The repertoire holds fewer than 250,000 clones, with around 80% as singletons. The sequencing sample was made of PBMCs. The source of these receptors is a man aged 25 to 45 in good health and CMV-seronegative.

V and J are TRBV11-2 and TRBJ2-7; 10 bases fit TRBD1. From germline, CDR1 is SGHAT and CDR2 FQNNGV. This CDR3 is 16 amino acids long. The ends lost 5 bases at V and 3 bases at J; junction bases unmatched: 10. CDR3 loop: CASSTGGGQGNYEQYF. The CDR3 DNA is TGTGCCAGCAGCACAGGGGGGGGACAGGGGAACTACGAGCAGTACTTC.

The chain employs TRBV5-7 and TRBJ1-3, with 7 bases fitting TRBD1. TRBV5-7 is an open reading frame whose function is uncertain. The V and J ends lost 2 bases and 3 bases, in that order; junction bases with no gene match: 5. The CDR3 is 15 residues long. The DNA for the CDR3 is TGTGCCAGCAGCTTTCCCAGACAGGGTGGAAACACCATATATTTT. Translating it yields CASSFPRQGGNTIYF.

J is TRBJ2-7 and V is TRBV28; D may be TRBD2 (6 bases). CDR3 length equals 13 residues. Trimming shortened V by 3 bases and J by 5 bases, and 11 bases separated the two germline ends. The V gene's germline CDR1 is MDHEN and CDR2 SYDVKM. The CDR3 sequence: CASSFRGGDEQYF. The DNA of the CDR3 is TGTGCCAGCAGTTTTAGGGGCGGGGACGAGCAGTACTTC.

This clone was found once. V and J are TRBV4-3 and TRBJ2-5; 13 bases map to TRBD2. CDR3 length equals 18 residues. CDR1 is LGHNA, CDR2 YSLEER, per germline. With 4 bases clipped from V and 7 bases from J, the junction kept 15 bases outside the gene matches. Here the CDR3 reads CASSPRGPLAGGPGTQYF. DNA for the CDR3: TGCGCCAGCAGCCCAAGGGGGCCACTAGCGGGGGGGCCTGGGACCCAGTACTTC.

The chain employs TRBV7-8 and TRBJ1-2; TRBD1 might be the D (5 bases). Trimming pared 4 bases from V and 4 bases from J, leaving 19 bases between. Germline V gene data show CDR1 as SGHVS and CDR2 as FQNEAQ. The CDR3 sequence is 16 residues long. This chain's CDR3 is CASSSSGDGSFYGYTF. CDR3 DNA: TGTGCCAGCAGCTCATCGGGGGACGGGTCTTTCTATGGCTACACCTTC.